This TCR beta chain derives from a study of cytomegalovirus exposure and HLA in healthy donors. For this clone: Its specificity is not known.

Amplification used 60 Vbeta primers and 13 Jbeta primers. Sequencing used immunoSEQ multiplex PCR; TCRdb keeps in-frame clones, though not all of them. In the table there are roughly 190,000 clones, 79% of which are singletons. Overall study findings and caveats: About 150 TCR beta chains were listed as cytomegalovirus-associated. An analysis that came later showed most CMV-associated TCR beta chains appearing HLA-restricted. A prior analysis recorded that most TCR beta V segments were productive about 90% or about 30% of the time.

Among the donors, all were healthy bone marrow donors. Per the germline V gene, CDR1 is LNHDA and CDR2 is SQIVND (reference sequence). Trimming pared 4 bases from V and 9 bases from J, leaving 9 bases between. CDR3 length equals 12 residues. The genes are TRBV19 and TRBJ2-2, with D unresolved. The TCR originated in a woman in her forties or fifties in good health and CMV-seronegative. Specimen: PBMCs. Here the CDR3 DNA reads TGTGCCAGTAGTACCCCTTTTCGGGAGCTGTTTTTT. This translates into CASSTPFRELFF.